The 6 T cell receptor beta chains below all came from one sample that was sequenced in a study of cytomegalovirus exposure and HLA in healthy donors. This PCR relied on a set of 60 Vbeta primers and 13 Jbeta primers. Only in-frame clones appear in the TCRdb table, and some are missing; sequencing was by immunoSEQ multiplex PCR. The table records 110,000 to 150,000 clones, 75% to 90% of them present only once. Material: PBMCs. The receptors originated from a female donor in good health and CMV-seronegative.

The chain has TRBV7-3 and TRBJ1-1; D may be TRBD1 (5 bases). The CDR3 runs 15 residues. From germline, CDR1 is SGHTA and CDR2 FQGTGA. With 3 bases removed from V and 4 bases from J, the gap between germline ends came to 15 bases. The CDR3 region is CASSLRGGEGTEAFF. The CDR3 nucleotides are TGTGCCAGCAGCTTGCGGGGGGGTGAAGGCACTGAAGCTTTCTTT.

V gene TRBV4-1 combines with J gene TRBJ2-7; TRBD1 agrees at 8 bases. CDR3 length: 16 amino acids. Germline lookup yields CDR1 MGHRA and CDR2 YSYEKL. V was pared by 0 bases and J by 3 bases, with 7 bases of the junction left unmatched. As DNA, the CDR3 is TGCGCCAGCAGCCAAGATATCCGGGACAGGTTCTACGAGCAGTACTTC. Its translation: CASSQDIRDRFYEQYF.

This chain joins TRBV30 and TRBJ2-3; D may be TRBD2 (6 bases). The CDR3 has 9 amino acids. The germline CDR1 and CDR2 sequences are GTSNPN and SVGIG (reference sequence). V was cut by 8 bases and J by 6 bases, with 6 bases left in between. CDR3 protein: CAGGDTQYF. The CDR3, as DNA: TGTGCCGGAGGGGATACGCAGTATTTT. The full variable domain, in which reference TRBV30 and TRBJ2-3 provide the parts outside the CDR3, is SQTIHQWPATLVQPVGSPLSLECTVEGTSNPNLYWYRQAAGRGLQLLFYSVGIGQISSEVPQNLSASRPQDRQFILSSKKLLLSDSGFYLCAGGDTQYFGPGTRLTVL.

The V and J genes are TRBV6-5 and TRBJ2-2; maybe TRBD1 (6 bases). Trimming shortened V by 4 bases and J by 4 bases, and 16 bases separated the two germline ends. The CDR3 sequence is 16 residues long. Germline V gives CDR1 MNHEY, CDR2 SVGAGI. The CDR3, as DNA: TGTGCCAGCAGTTCCAACAGGGCCGGGGTCACCGGGGAGCTGTTTTTT. Its translation is CASSSNRAGVTGELFF.

The V gene is TRBV5-1, the J gene TRBJ1-1; D ambiguous. CDR1 and CDR2 (germline): SGHRS, YFSETQ. The CDR3 loop spans 15 amino acids. Trimming pared 1 base from V and 1 base from J, leaving 11 bases between. The CDR3 DNA sequence: TGCGCCAGCAGCTTGTCCGGCGGAGGGAACACTGAAGCTTTCTTT. This translates into CASSLSGGGNTEAFF. The full variable domain, rest sourced from reference TRBV5-1 and TRBJ1-1, is KAGVTQTPRYLIKTRGQQVTLSCSPISGHRSVSWYQQTPGQGLQFLFEYFSETQRNKGNFPGRFSGRQFSNSRSEMNVSTLELGDSALYLCASSLSGGGNTEAFFGQGTRLTVV.

V gene TRBV4-1 combines with J gene TRBJ2-3; 11 positions match TRBD2. This CDR3 has 17 residues. V dropped 8 bases and J dropped 5; count of bases not matched to a gene: 15. Germline values: CDR1 MGHRA, CDR2 YSYEKL. The CDR3 protein is CASGLAGPPLGGDTQYF. CDR3 nucleotides: TGCGCCAGCGGACTAGCGGGCCCACCTCTGGGGGGAGATACGCAGTATTTT.